This T cell receptor beta chain was observed in a study of T cells in Graves' hyperthyroidism and ophthalmopathy. Amplified regions were TCR beta CDR3 sequences from RNA transcripts. The TCR CDR3 first-round RT-PCR relied on the HTBI primer set. Each CDR3 protein is one row after TCRdb ran MiXCR on the multiplex PCR reads. The sample has roughly 380,000 distinct CDR3 sequences; roughly 15% are singletons. As concerns this clonotype: The antigen is undetermined. A much larger clone is a single base away; this may be a read error.

Germline V CDR1 and CDR2: GTSNPN, SVGIG (reference sequence). The CDR3 is 14 amino acids. The junction had 8 bases not matched to a gene; V was cut back by 3 bases and J by 4 bases. Study-level results: Through a model of 13 V-J features, ophthalmopathy was separated from stable hyperthyroidism.

Source material: blood. This clonotype was sampled from a woman aged 18-35 years with Graves' hyperthyroidism. This rearrangement joins TRBV30 to TRBJ2-7; 8 bases match TRBD1. The CDR3 DNA reads as TGTGCCTGGAGCCCAGGGGGCGCGAAATACGAGCAGTACTTC. Encoded protein: CAWSPGGAKYEQYF. The variable domain in full, with the rest retrieved from reference TRBV30 and TRBJ2-7, is SQTIHQWPATLVQPVGSPLSLECTVEGTSNPNLYWYRQAAGRGLQLLFYSVGIGQISSEVPQNLSASRPQDRQFILSSKKLLLSDSGFYLCAWSPGGAKYEQYFGPGTRLTVT.